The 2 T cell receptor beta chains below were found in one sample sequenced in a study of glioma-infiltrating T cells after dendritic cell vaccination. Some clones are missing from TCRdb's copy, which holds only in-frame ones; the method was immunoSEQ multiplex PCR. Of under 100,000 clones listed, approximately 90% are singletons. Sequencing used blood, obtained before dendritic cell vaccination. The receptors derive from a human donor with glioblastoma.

CDR3 sequence reads: CASSYSGSVDLEQFF. The CDR3 DNA follows: TGTGCCAGCAGTTACTCGGGTAGCGTGGACCTTGAGCAGTTCTTC. The chain carries TRBV6-5 and TRBJ2-1; the D gene is possibly TRBD2 (5 bases). CDR3 length equals 15 residues. Trimming removed 0 bases from V and 9 bases from J, with 15 bases in between. Germline V gene data show CDR1 as MNHEY and CDR2 as SVGAGI.

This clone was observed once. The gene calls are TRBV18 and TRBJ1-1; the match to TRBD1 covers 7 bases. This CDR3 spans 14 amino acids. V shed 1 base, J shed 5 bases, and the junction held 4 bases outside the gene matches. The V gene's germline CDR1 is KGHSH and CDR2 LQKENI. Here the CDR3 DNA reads TGTGCCAGCTCACCACAGGGGGCAGGGACTGAAGCTTTCTTT. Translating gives CASSPQGAGTEAFF.